This T cell receptor beta chain was obtained from a study of blood T cells in healthy people across ages. This clonotype was observed a single time. Its matching antigen is unknown. A second PCR of about 6 to 11 cycles used a sample-barcoded 5' primer and a J-beta primer mix. The authors tagged each cDNA molecule using a template-switch adaptor with 12 random nucleotides. From the 5' RACE reads, TCRdb called clonotypes with MiXCR, one entry per CDR3 protein. The sample has about 1,000,000 distinct CDR3 sequences; roughly 45% are singletons. Overall study results and limits: More naive CD4+ cells and higher diversity marked long-lived donors relative to aged donors.

The specimen was blood. This receptor was obtained from a woman aged 55-69 years in good health.

CDR3 DNA: TGTGCCAGCAGATCGGAACTAGCGGGATTGAGGTACAATGAGCAGTTCTTC. Residues: CASRSELAGLRYNEQFF. The rearrangement joins TRBV5-6 to TRBJ2-1; 10 bases match TRBD2. V was pared by 5 bases and J by 4 bases, with 12 bases of the junction left unmatched. CDR1 and CDR2 (germline): SGHDT, YYEEEE. The CDR3 has 17 residues.